This T cell receptor beta chain was sequenced in a study of OX40 agonist ivuxolimab in advanced cancers. Study details: As their treatment, patients were administered ivuxolimab, an agonistic anti-OX40 (CD134) antibody.

Study observations and caveats: The authors also found low normalized T-cell clonal expansion in some nonresponders. Specificity for antigen went undetermined in the expanded peripheral T cells.

Germline V gene sequence: CDR1 SGHTA, CDR2 FQGNSA. V was cut by 3 bases and J by 7 bases, with 12 bases left in between. The CDR3 extends over 14 amino acids. The table lists this clone with a count of one. Its specificity is not known. The protocol was immunoSEQ multiplex PCR, while the TCRdb copy is restricted to in-frame clones and leaves out a portion. The table has about 63,000 clones, about nine tenths seen once. The chain employs TRBV7-2 and TRBJ2-2, with D possibly matching TRBD2 (6 bases). This receptor was taken from an adult with an advanced solid tumor such as melanoma, head and neck, liver or kidney cancer. The sequences come from CD4+ or CD8+ T cells sorted from blood, collected in a trial of the OX40 agonist ivuxolimab. The CDR3 spells CASSFGLAHGELFF. CDR3 DNA: TGTGCCAGCAGCTTCGGGCTAGCGCACGGGGAGCTGTTTTTT. Full variable domain (rest looked up from reference TRBV7-2 and TRBJ2-2): GAGVSQSPSNKVTEKGKDVELRCDPISGHTALYWYRQSLGQGLEFLIYFQGNSAPDKSGLPSDRFSAERTGGSVSTLTIQRTQQEDSAVYLCASSFGLAHGELFFGEGSRLTVL.